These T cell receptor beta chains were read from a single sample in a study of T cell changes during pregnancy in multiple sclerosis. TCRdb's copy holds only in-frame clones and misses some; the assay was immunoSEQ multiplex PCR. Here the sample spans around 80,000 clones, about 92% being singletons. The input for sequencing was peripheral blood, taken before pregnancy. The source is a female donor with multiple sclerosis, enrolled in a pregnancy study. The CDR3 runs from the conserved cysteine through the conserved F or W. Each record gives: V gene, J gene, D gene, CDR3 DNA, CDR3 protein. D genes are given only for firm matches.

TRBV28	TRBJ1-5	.	TGTGCCAGCAGCCAGACGGGGGGCGGTCAGCCCCAGCATTTT	CASSQTGGGQPQHF
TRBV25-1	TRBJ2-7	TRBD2	TGTGCCAGCAGGAGAGGCGGGAGGGATTACGAGCAGTACTTC	CASRRGGRDYEQYF
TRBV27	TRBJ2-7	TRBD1	TGTGCCAGCAGTTTTGTTGGGACAGGGGGCTACGAGCAGTACTTC	CASSFVGTGGYEQYF
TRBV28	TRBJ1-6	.	TGTGCCAGCAGTTTAGCGGGGGAGGAATCACCCCTCCACTTT	CASSLAGEESPLHF
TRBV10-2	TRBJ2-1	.	TGCGCCAGCAGCACCACTGCCCCCACCTACAATGAGCAGTTCTTC	CASSTTAPTYNEQFF
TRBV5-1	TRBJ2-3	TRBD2	TGCGCCAGCAGCTTGGACGGGAGGGATACGCAGTATTTT	CASSLDGRDTQYF
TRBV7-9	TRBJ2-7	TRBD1	TGTGCCAGCAGACCAGGGACAGGGTCGTCCTACGAGCAGTACTTC	CASRPGTGSSYEQYF
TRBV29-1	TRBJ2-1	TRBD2	TGCAGCGTTGCCGGGGGTAGCGGGCTGTCCTACAATGAGCAGTTCTTC	CSVAGGSGLSYNEQFF
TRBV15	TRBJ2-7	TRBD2	TGTGCCACCAGCAGAGATTTACTAGCGGGAGGCGAGCAGTACTTC	CATSRDLLAGGEQYF
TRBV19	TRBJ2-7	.	TGTGCCACTGGAGGAGGAATTGGCTACGAGCAGTACTTC	CATGGGIGYEQYF
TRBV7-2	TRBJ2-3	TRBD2	TGTGCCAGCAGCAGAGCGGGAGCTCGCACAGATACGCAGTATTTT	CASSRAGARTDTQYF
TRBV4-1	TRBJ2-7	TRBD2	TGCGCCAGCAGCCAAGGGGCCGGGACTAGCTACGAGCAGTACTTC	CASSQGAGTSYEQYF
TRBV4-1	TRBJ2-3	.	TGCGCCAGCAGAGCCCAGGGGTCTGCAGATACGCAGTATTTT	CASRAQGSADTQYF
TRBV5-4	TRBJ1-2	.	TGTGCCAGCAGCTTGGACAGGGTTTACTATGGCTACACCTTC	CASSLDRVYYGYTF
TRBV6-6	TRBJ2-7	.	TGTGCCAGCAGATTCGGGTACGAGCAGTACTTC	CASRFGYEQYF
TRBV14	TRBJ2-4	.	TGTGCCAGCAGGCCGAAAATCATAGCGCTAGCCAAAAACATTCAGTACTTC	CASRPKIIALAKNIQYF
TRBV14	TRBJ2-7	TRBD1	TGTGCCAGCAGCCCCTACCACCGGGGACAGGGAATGGACGAGCAGTACTTC	CASSPYHRGQGMDEQYF
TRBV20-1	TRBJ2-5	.	TGCAGTGCTGGGAGGGAGACCCAGTACTTC	CSAGRETQYF
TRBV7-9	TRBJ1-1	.	TGTGCCAGCATTCGGGGGGAGATGATTGGCACTGAAGCTTTCTTT	CASIRGEMIGTEAFF
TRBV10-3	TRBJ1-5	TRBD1	TGTGCCATCAGCCCCGACAGGGTCGGGCAGCCCCAGCATTTT	CAISPDRVGQPQHF
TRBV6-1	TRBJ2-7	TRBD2	TGTGCCAGCAGTGACCTAGCGGGAGTATCGTACGAGCAGTACTTC	CASSDLAGVSYEQYF
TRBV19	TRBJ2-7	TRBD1	TGTGCCAGTACGGGACAGGGGGCCGGGGAGCAGTACTTC	CASTGQGAGEQYF
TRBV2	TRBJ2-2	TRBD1	TGTGCCAGCAGGGGGGGACAGGATAAAGGCACCGGGGAGCTGTTTTTT	CASRGGQDKGTGELFF